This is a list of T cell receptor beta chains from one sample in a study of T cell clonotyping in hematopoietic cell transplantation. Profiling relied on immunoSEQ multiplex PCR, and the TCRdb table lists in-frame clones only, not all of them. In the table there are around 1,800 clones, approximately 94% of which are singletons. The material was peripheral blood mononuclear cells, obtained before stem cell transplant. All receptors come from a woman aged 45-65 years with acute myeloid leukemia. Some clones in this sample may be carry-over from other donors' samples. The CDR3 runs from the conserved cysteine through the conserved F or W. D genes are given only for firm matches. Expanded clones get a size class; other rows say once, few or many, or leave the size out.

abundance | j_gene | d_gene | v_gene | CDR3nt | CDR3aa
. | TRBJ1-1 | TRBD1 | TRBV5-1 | TGCGCCAGCAGCCGCCGTACAGGGGGCAACACTGAAGCTTTCTTT | CASSRRTGGNTEAFF
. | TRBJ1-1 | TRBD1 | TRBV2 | TGTGCCAGCAGTGTCCTCGACAGGGCTGCTGAAGCTTTCTTT | CASSVLDRAAEAFF
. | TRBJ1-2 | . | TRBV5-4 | TGTGCCAGCAGCTTGGGTTTGGGGGGATTGAGCTATGGCTACACCTTC | CASSLGLGGLSYGYTF
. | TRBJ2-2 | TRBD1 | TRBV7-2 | TGTGCCAGCAGCCCCCCGGGACAGGGGGCGCAGAGGACCGGGGAGCTGTTTTTT | CASSPPGQGAQRTGELFF
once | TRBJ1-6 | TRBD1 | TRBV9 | TGTGCCAGCAGCGTAGGGGAGGGACAGGTTCATTCACCCCTCCACTTT | CASSVGEGQVHSPLHF
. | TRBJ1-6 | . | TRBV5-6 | TGTGCCAGCAGCACCCGGAGTAGGAGCTCCTATAATTCACCCCTCCACTTT | CASSTRSRSSYNSPLHF
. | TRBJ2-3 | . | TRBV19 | TGTGCCAGTAGTATCAGGATAAGGGATACGCAGTATTTT | CASSIRIRDTQYF
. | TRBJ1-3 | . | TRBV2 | TGTGCCAGCAGCTTTACAGGGTCTTCTGGAAACACCATATATTTT | CASSFTGSSGNTIYF
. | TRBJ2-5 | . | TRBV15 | TGTGCCACCAGCAGAAGAAGACAAGAGACCCAGTACTTC | CATSRRRQETQYF
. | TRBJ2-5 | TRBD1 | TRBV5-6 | TGTGCCAGCAGCTTAGGACAGGGGGCCCAAGAGACCCAGTACTTC | CASSLGQGAQETQYF
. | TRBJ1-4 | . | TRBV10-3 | TGTGCCATCAGTGAGACGTCAGCAACTAATGAAAAACTGTTTTTT | CAISETSATNEKLFF
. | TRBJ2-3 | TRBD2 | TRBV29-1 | TGCAGCGTTGAAGATTTAGCGGGGGGCCCAGATACGCAGTATTTT | CSVEDLAGGPDTQYF
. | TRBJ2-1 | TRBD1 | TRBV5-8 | TGTGCCAGCAGCTCCCAAAACAGGGGTCACCACAATGAGCAGTTCTTC | CASSSQNRGHHNEQFF
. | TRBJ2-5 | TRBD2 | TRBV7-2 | TGTGCCAGCAGCCCCCGACTAGCGGGTGAGACCCAGTACTTC | CASSPRLAGETQYF
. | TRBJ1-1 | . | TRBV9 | TGTGCCAGCAGTTTAGATCTCCAGGGGACTGAAGCTTTCTTT | CASSLDLQGTEAFF
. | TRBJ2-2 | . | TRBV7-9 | TGTGCCAGCAGCTTAGACCTCGGGTCCGGGGAGCTGTTTTTT | CASSLDLGSGELFF
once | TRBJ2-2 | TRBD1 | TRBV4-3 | TGCGCCAGCAGCCGGCAGACAGGGGCGGCCGGGGAGCTGTTTTTT | CASSRQTGAAGELFF
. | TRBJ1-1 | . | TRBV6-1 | TGTGCCAGCAGTAGGACACTGAACACTGAAGCTTTCTTT | CASSRTLNTEAFF
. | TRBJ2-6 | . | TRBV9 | TGTGCCAGCAGCGGAGGGGGACATAAGGAATCTGGGGCCAACGTCCTGACTTTC | CASSGGGHKESGANVLTF
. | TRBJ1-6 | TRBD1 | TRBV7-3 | TGTGCCAGCAGCCGGGACAGGGACAATTCACCCCTCCACTTT | CASSRDRDNSPLHF
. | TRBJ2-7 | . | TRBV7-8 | TGTGCCAGCAGCTTATTAGTAGACCCCCGTTTCGGCGAGCAGTACTTC | CASSLLVDPRFGEQYF
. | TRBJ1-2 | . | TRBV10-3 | TGTGCCATCAGTGAGTCTCAGGGAAACTATGGCTACACCTTC | CAISESQGNYGYTF
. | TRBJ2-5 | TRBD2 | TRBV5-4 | TGTGCCAGCAGCTTCATGCGGGGGGGCGGGGAGACCCAGTACTTC | CASSFMRGGGETQYF
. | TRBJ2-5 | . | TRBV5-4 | TGTGCCAGCAGCCACGGGGGAACCCAAGAGACCCAGTACTTC | CASSHGGTQETQYF
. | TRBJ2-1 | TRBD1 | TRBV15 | TGTGCCACCAGCAGAGGCGGACAGGGGGCCAATGAGCAGTTCTTC | CATSRGGQGANEQFF
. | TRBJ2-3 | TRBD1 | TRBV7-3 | TGTGCCAGCAGTCGTACAGGGGGTTCAGATACGCAGTATTTT | CASSRTGGSDTQYF
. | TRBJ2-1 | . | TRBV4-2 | TGTGCCAGCAGCCAGGGACTTGGGCAATTCATTCCCAATGAGCAGTTCTTC | CASSQGLGQFIPNEQFF